The 24 T cell receptor beta chains below all came from one sample that was sequenced in a study of breast tumors, draining lymph nodes, adjacent tissues. TCRdb redid the calling of the multiplex PCR reads with MiXCR, one entry per CDR3 protein. The sample includes tens of thousands of distinct CDR3 sequences, roughly 63% of them seen just once. The specimen sequenced was breast tumor tissue. The receptors were sampled from a female donor with breast cancer. Some clones in this sample may be carry-over from other donors' samples.

The chain combines TRBV6-6 with TRBJ2-7; tentatively, D is TRBD2 (5 bases). V was pared by 6 bases and J by 1 base, with 13 bases between. CDR1 is MNHNY, CDR2 SVGAGI, per germline (reference sequence). This CDR3 contains 14 residues. The CDR3 loop is CASSRRGGSYEQYF. CDR3 bases: TGTGCCAGCAGCCGCAGAGGCGGGTCCTACGAGCAGTACTTC.

The genes are TRBV9 and TRBJ1-4; tentatively, D is TRBD1 (6 bases). The CDR3 is 15 residues long. Looked up from germline, CDR1 is SGDLS and CDR2 is YYNGEE. Trimming stripped 1 base from V and 4 bases from J, with 11 bases between. The CDR3: CASSVRGQVNEKLFF. CDR3 DNA sequence: TGTGCCAGCAGCGTAAGGGGACAAGTTAATGAAAAACTGTTTTTT.

The chain is built from TRBV6-1 and TRBJ2-2; D might be TRBD1 or TRBD2, each matching 5 bases. V was shortened by 4 bases and J by 7 bases, with 22 bases between the two germline ends. This CDR3 has 17 residues. Germline lookup yields CDR1 MNHNS and CDR2 SASEGT. The CDR3 nucleotides are TGTGCCAGCAGTGTTGCTCCTCCCGGGACGGCGGACGGGGAGCTGTTTTTT. This translates into CASSVAPPGTADGELFF.

This chain's CDR3 is CASSLDRGQDTQYF. CDR3 nucleotide sequence: TGCGCCAGCAGCTTGGACAGGGGACAAGATACGCAGTATTTT. V and J are TRBV5-1 and TRBJ2-3; 7 bases line up with TRBD1. Germline CDR1 reads SGHRS; CDR2 reads YFSETQ. V shed 0 bases and J 5 bases; nucleotides not matched to a gene: 3. CDR3 length equals 14 residues. The full variable domain, its missing parts supplied by reference TRBV5-1 and TRBJ2-3, is KAGVTQTPRYLIKTRGQQVTLSCSPISGHRSVSWYQQTPGQGLQFLFEYFSETQRNKGNFPGRFSGRQFSNSRSEMNVSTLELGDSALYLCASSLDRGQDTQYFGPGTRLTVL.

Worth noting for this clonotype: One end of the junction is discordant with germline, which a read error may explain. The chain links TRBV20-1 to TRBJ2-1; D is perhaps TRBD2 (6 bases). This CDR3 has 17 amino acids. Looked up from germline, CDR1 is DFQATT and CDR2 is SNEGSKA (reference sequence). This chain's CDR3 is CSARDLKAAGHLNEQSF. CDR3 coding DNA: TGCAGTGCTAGAGATTTAAAAGCGGCGGGGCATTTAAATGAGCAGTCCTTC.

This clonotype was seen ten or more times. V is TRBV27 and J is TRBJ2-1, with D possibly TRBD1 on 5 matching bases. V was trimmed by 0 bases and J by 1 base, leaving 16 bases between them. This CDR3 comprises 18 residues. Germline values: CDR1 MNHEY, CDR2 SMNVEV (reference sequence). In DNA form, the CDR3 reads TGTGCCAGCAGTTTATCTCGACCCCGGAAGGGGTCCTACAATGAGCAGTTCTTC. Protein product: CASSLSRPRKGSYNEQFF.

This clonotype appeared many times. The V and J genes are TRBV12-3 or TRBV12-4 and TRBJ2-7; 9 nucleotides align to TRBD1. With V trimmed by 6 bases and J by 1 base, 7 bases remained unmatched. CDR3 length equals 15 residues. Written as DNA, the CDR3 is TGTGCCAGCAGACCCACAGGGGGCTCGTCCTACGAGCAGTACTTC. It translates to CASRPTGGSSYEQYF.

This clonotype was counted between two and nine times. This chain joins TRBV20-1 and TRBJ2-7; the match to TRBD2 covers 13 bases. Germline trimming cut 4 bases from V and 0 bases from J; bases unmatched to any gene: 3. Germline-derived CDR1 and CDR2 are DFQATT and SNEGSKA (reference sequence). The CDR3 is made up of 15 amino acids. Here the CDR3 DNA reads TGCAGTGCTATGTGGACTAGCGGGAGCTCCTACGAGCAGTACTTC. Amino acids: CSAMWTSGSSYEQYF.

V gene TRBV2 combines with J gene TRBJ1-5, with D possibly matching TRBD1 (6 bases). V lost 5 bases, J lost 1 base, and 9 bases lay in between. Germline V gene lookup returns CDR1 SNHLY and CDR2 FYNNEI. The CDR3 runs 14 residues. The CDR3 loop reads CASSYRVSNQPQHF. DNA of the CDR3: TGTGCCAGCAGTTACAGGGTCAGCAATCAGCCCCAGCATTTT.

The chain combines TRBV9 with TRBJ1-6; unclear D gene. Looked up from germline, CDR1 is SGDLS and CDR2 is YYNGEE. V lost 0 bases and J 5 bases, leaving 6 bases between the germline ends. The CDR3 covers 14 residues. The CDR3 bases are TGTGCCAGCAGCGTAGGGCATGATAATTCACCCCTCCACTTT. Translating it yields CASSVGHDNSPLHF.

V gene TRBV7-9 combines with J gene TRBJ2-7; TRBD1 agrees at 9 bases. Germline values: CDR1 SEHNR, CDR2 FQNEAQ (reference sequence). The CDR3 covers 14 residues. V shed 0 bases, J shed 3 bases, and the junction held 0 bases outside the gene matches. CDR3 residues: CASSLATGGYEQYF. CDR3 DNA: TGTGCCAGCAGCTTAGCGACAGGGGGCTACGAGCAGTACTTC.

In this sample, this clonotype turned up many times. As DNA, the CDR3 is TGCAGTGCTAGAGGTGACACGGGAGAGGGGTACGAGCAGTACTTC. Its protein is CSARGDTGEGYEQYF. The chain is built from TRBV20-1 and TRBJ2-7; D might be TRBD2 (6 bases). Germline-derived CDR1 and CDR2 are DFQATT and SNEGSKA (reference sequence). The CDR3 contains 15 residues. Trimming removed 1 base at V and 4 bases at J, with 17 bases between.

The table lists this clonotype with a count of one. This sequence joins TRBV20-1 and TRBJ1-2; no definite D call. Trimming took 6 bases from V and 6 from J, leaving 17 bases between them. Germline V gives CDR1 DFQATT, CDR2 SNEGSKA (reference sequence). The CDR3 runs 13 residues. The CDR3 nucleotides read TGCAGTGCCGCAGGTCCTTCACCTGATGGCTACACCTTC. Translation gives CSAAGPSPDGYTF.

This chain joins TRBV19 and TRBJ2-7; 7 nucleotides line up with TRBD1. The V gene end was trimmed by 5 bases and the J gene end by 3 bases; junction bases not matched to a gene: 4. The CDR3 is made up of 13 amino acids. From germline, CDR1 is LNHDA and CDR2 SQIVND (reference sequence). CDR3: CASSPGQYYEQYF. CDR3 coding DNA: TGTGCCAGTAGTCCGGGACAGTACTACGAGCAGTACTTC.

The chain combines TRBV7-8 with TRBJ2-7; D not certain. The CDR3 contains 16 residues. The germline V gene encodes CDR1 SGHVS and CDR2 FQNEAQ. V was clipped by 1 base and J by 1 base, with 14 bases between them. The CDR3 protein is CASSLVRHGWSYEQYF. The DNA for the CDR3 is TGTGCCAGCAGCTTAGTGCGACACGGATGGTCCTACGAGCAGTACTTC.

This clonotype was picked up many times. The chain joins TRBV6-1 to TRBJ1-2, with a weak D call TRBD1 (5 bases). Trimming stripped 5 bases from V and 4 bases from J, with 17 bases between. The CDR3 spans 15 residues. Germline V gives CDR1 MNHNS, CDR2 SASEGT. In DNA, the CDR3 is TGTGCCAGCAGTCGACGTTGGGGCGCCTCCTATGGCTACACCTTC. Translated, it gives CASSRRWGASYGYTF.

The chain uses TRBV20-1 and TRBJ1-4; D gene uncertain. This CDR3 contains 14 residues. Germline V lookup: CDR1 DFQATT, CDR2 SNEGSKA (reference sequence). The V end lost 5 bases, the J end lost 6 bases, and 16 bases lay between the germline ends. CDR3 amino acids: CSAHLGRGHEKLFF. The CDR3 DNA sequence: TGCAGTGCTCACCTCGGGAGAGGACATGAAAAACTGTTTTTT.

This clonotype was counted many times. This chain joins TRBV4-1 and TRBJ1-5; D unclear. Germline V CDR1 and CDR2: MGHRA, YSYEKL. Trimming left V 0 bases short and J 5 bases short, with 11 bases between. CDR3 length: 15 amino acids. The CDR3 region has the DNA TGCGCCAGCAGCCAAGATTGGCAGCGGCATCAGCCCCAGCATTTT. Its protein product is CASSQDWQRHQPQHF.

The gene calls are TRBV20-1 and TRBJ1-6, with TRBD1 as a possible D gene (6 bases). The V gene's germline CDR1 is DFQATT and CDR2 SNEGSKA (reference sequence). The CDR3 runs to 13 residues. V lost 3 bases and J 4 bases, leaving 7 bases between the germline ends. CDR3 DNA: TGCAGTGCTAGGGGGACATATAATTCACCCCTCCACTTT. This encodes CSARGTYNSPLHF.

V is TRBV29-1 and J is TRBJ2-2; D possibly corresponds to TRBD2 (5 bases). Trimming cost V 4 bases and J 5 bases, with 14 bases left between them. The CDR3 extends over 14 amino acids. Germline assignment: CDR1 SQVTM and CDR2 ANQGSEA. In nucleotides, the CDR3 is TGCAGCGTTGCCCGCACGGGAAAGACCGGGGAGCTGTTTTTT. Translation gives CSVARTGKTGELFF.

The CDR3 spells CASSWDGDAYTF. The CDR3 DNA reads TGTGCCAGCAGCTGGGACGGGGATGCCTACACCTTC. The chain joins TRBV7-9 to TRBJ1-2, with a weak D call TRBD1 (5 bases). V lost 4 bases and J lost 10, with 13 bases in between. This CDR3 spans 12 amino acids. Germline V gives CDR1 SEHNR, CDR2 FQNEAQ (reference sequence).

The V gene is TRBV5-4, the J gene TRBJ1-4; D is undetermined. In germline, CDR1 is SGHNT, CDR2 YYREEE (reference sequence). Trimming took 4 bases from V and 12 from J, leaving 13 bases between them. CDR3 length equals 12 residues. CDR3 nucleotide sequence: TGTGCCAGCAGCCAGGACGGACCCCAACTGTTTTTT. The encoded protein is CASSQDGPQLFF. Using reference TRBV5-4 and TRBJ1-4 for the parts outside the CDR3, the full variable domain is ETGVTQSPTHLIKTRGQQVTLRCSSQSGHNTVSWYQQALGQGPQFIFQYYREEENGRGNFPPRFSGLQFPNYSSELNVNALELDDSALYLCASSQDGPQLFFGSGTQLSVL.

This clonotype was counted at least ten times. The J gene is TRBJ1-2, the V gene TRBV29-1, with 7 nucleotides matching TRBD1. This CDR3 contains 19 residues. The trim removed 0 bases at V and 0 bases at J, leaving 16 bases unmatched. Germline V gene data show CDR1 as SQVTM and CDR2 as ANQGSEA. The CDR3 is CSVEDEGAGPRGANYGYTF. The CDR3 bases are TGCAGCGTTGAAGATGAAGGGGCCGGTCCCAGGGGGGCTAACTATGGCTACACCTTC.

This clonotype was found many times. A read error may be the cause here, since a much bigger clone is one base away. The chain has TRBV5-4 and TRBJ2-2; TRBD2 might be the D (5 bases). Per the germline V gene, CDR1 is SGHNT and CDR2 is YYREEE (reference sequence). The length of the CDR3 is 15 residues. V was shortened by 1 base and J by 7 bases, with 14 bases between the two germline ends. CDR3 coding DNA: TGTGCCAGCAGCTTGAGCGGTTCTGTTGGCGGGGAGCTGTTTTTT. Protein sequence: CASSLSGSVGGELFF.